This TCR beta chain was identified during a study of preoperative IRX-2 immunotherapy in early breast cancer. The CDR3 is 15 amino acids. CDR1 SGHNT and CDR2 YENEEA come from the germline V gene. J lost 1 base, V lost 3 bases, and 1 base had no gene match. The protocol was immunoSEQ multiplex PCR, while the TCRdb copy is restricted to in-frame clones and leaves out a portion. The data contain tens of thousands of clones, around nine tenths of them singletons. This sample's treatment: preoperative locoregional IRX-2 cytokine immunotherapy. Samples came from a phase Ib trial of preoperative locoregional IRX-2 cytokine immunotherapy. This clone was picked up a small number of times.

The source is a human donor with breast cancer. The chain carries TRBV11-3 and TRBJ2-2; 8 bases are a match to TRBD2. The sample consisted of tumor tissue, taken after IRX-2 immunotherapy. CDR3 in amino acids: CASSLGLVNTGELFF. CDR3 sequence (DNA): TGTGCCAGCAGCTTGGGACTAGTGAACACCGGGGAGCTGTTTTTT.